This TCR beta chain originates from a study of blood T cell repertoires in COVID-19. About the study: Sites in the United States, Italy and Spain provided acute and convalescent COVID-19 samples. Nucleic acid was either cDNA or gDNA, and it came from T cells, B-cell-depleted T cells, or PBMCs.

Per the authors' pipeline: Reference gene primer amplification in the assay estimated nucleated cell counts. The repertoire was sequenced with immunoSEQ multiplex PCR; TCRdb's copy has only in-frame clones and lacks some. Clone size and the V and J calls come from that table; the DNA yielded D and trimming. The data show 140,000 or so clones, 75% to 85% seen once. Recruited during active infection, patients (from Seattle) were subsequently followed longitudinally. The table lists this clone with a count of one. The CDR3 covers 16 residues. The germline CDR1 and CDR2 sequences are SGDLS and YYNGEE. The trim removed 2 bases at V and 5 bases at J, leaving 8 bases unmatched.

The sequenced sample consisted of peripheral blood. The clonotype comes from a woman in her 70s with COVID-19, enrolled during active disease. V usage is TRBV9 and J usage is TRBJ2-1; 9 bases line up with TRBD2. This CDR3 is CASSVAHIAGDNEQFF. The CDR3 region has the DNA TGTGCCAGCAGCGTGGCCCATATAGCGGGGGACAATGAGCAGTTCTTC.